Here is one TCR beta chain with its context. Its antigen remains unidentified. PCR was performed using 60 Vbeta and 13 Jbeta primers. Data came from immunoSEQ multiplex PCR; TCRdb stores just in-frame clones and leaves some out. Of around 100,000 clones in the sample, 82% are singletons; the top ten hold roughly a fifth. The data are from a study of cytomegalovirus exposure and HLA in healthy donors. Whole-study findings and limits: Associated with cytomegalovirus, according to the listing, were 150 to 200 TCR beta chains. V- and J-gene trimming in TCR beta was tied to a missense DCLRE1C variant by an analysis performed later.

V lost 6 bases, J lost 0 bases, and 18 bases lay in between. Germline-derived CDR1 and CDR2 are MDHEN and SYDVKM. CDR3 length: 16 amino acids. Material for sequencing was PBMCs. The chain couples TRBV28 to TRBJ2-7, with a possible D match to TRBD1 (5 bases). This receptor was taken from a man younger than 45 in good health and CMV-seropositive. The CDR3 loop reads CASRKTPTVYSYEQYF. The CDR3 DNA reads TGTGCCAGCAGAAAGACCCCGACAGTATACTCCTACGAGCAGTACTTC. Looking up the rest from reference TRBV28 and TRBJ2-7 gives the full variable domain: DVKVTQSSRYLVKRTGEKVFLECVQDMDHENMFWYRQDPGLGLRLIYFSYDVKMKEKGDIPEGYSVSREKKERFSLILESASTNQTSMYLCASRKTPTVYSYEQYFGPGTRLTVT.